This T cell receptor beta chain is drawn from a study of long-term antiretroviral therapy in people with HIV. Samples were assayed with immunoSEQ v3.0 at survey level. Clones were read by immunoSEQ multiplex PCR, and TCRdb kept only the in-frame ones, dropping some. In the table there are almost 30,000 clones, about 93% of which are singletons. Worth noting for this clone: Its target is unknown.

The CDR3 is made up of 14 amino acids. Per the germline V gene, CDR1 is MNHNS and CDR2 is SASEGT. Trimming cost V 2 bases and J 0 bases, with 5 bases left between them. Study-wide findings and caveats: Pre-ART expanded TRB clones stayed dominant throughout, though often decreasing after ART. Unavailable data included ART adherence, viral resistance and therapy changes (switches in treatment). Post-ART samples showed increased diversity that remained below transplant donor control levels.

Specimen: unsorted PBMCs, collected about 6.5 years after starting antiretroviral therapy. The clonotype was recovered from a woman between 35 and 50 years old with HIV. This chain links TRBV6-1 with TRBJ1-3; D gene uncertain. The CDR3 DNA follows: TGTGCCAGCAGTGAACAGTCCTCTGGAAACACCATATATTTT. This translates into CASSEQSSGNTIYF.